The clone carrying this T cell receptor (beta chain) was recorded many times. The antigen remains unidentified. This sample is drawn from a study of CD8 T cells in ankylosing spondylitis. J gave up 6 bases and V 5 bases, and 5 bases lay outside the gene matches. Germline V CDR1 and CDR2: SGHAT, FQNNGV. CDR3 length: 15 residues. Study-wide results and limits: Ankylosing spondylitis blood seemed to carry a telltale TCR beta motif made of eight or nine highly homologous variants. Disease-associated clones were reportedly significantly overrepresented in matched ankylosing spondylitis synovial fluid. Researchers report that disease-linked clones proved CD8+ and relatively rare in peripheral blood.

Scientists made TCR beta libraries using quantitative 5'-RACE with molecular barcodes. TCRdb called the 5' RACE reads again in MiXCR, with one record for every CDR3 protein. The sample holds about 440,000 distinct CDR3 sequences; roughly 15% are singletons and the top ten take under 1.2%. This TCR derives from a male donor with ankylosing spondylitis. V is TRBV11-2 and J is TRBJ2-1; TRBD2 aligns across 12 bases. Specimen: blood, either unsorted or a sorted T cell fraction (not recorded which). The CDR3 DNA sequence: TGTGCCAGCAGCCAAGGACTAGCGGGAACCAATGAGCAGTTCTTC. This encodes CASSQGLAGTNEQFF.